This TCR beta chain derives from a study of early T cells in non-severe SARS-CoV-2 infection. Whole-study context: Sequencing of bulk RNA from unsorted whole blood was done, without chain pairing.

Unique molecular identifiers tagged individual cDNA molecules. TCRdb recomputed calls from the 5' RACE reads with MiXCR, one row per CDR3 protein. The data show nearly 110,000 distinct CDR3 sequences, 11% seen once. The CDR3 extends over 15 amino acids. CDR1 MGHRA and CDR2 YSYEKL come from the germline V gene. V lost 1 base, J lost 6 bases, and 3 bases stayed unmatched. This clonotype was seen only a few times. Its target is unknown. The study's findings and limits: Matching results from VDJdb favored anti-spike CD8 responses, leaving private and CD4 specificities undetected.

This TCR derives from an adult who was a healthcare worker with PCR-confirmed SARS-CoV-2 infection or an uninfected control (not recorded which). Sequenced sample: whole blood. This chain uses TRBV4-1 with TRBJ2-7, with 13 nucleotides matching TRBD2. The CDR3 sequence is CASSQGGLAGAEQYF. Here the CDR3 DNA reads TGCGCCAGCAGCCAAGGCGGACTAGCGGGAGCCGAGCAGTACTTC.